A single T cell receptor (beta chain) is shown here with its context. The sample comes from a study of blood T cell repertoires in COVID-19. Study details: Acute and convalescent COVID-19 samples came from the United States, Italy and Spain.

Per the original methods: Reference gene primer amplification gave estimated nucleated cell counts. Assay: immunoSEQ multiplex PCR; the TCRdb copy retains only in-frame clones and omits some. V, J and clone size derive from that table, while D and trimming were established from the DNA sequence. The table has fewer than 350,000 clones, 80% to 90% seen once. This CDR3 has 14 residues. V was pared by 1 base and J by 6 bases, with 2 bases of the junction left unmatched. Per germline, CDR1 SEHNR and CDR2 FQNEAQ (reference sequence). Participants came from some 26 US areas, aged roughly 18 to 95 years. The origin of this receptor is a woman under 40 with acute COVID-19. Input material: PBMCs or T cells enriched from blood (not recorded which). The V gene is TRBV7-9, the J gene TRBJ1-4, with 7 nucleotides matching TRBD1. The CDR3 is CASSLDRGDEKLFF. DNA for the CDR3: TGTGCCAGCAGCTTAGACAGGGGCGATGAAAAACTGTTTTTT.